This T cell receptor (beta chain) stems from a study of shared clonotypes between healthy human individuals. Study-wide results and caveats: The rarefaction results pointed to incomplete sorted-subset sequencing despite large depth.

CD45RO-negative, CCR7-positively selected cells formed the naive CD8 fraction, excluding terminally differentiated effector memory CD45RA+ cells. In the study's own analysis: Quality scores were absent from the junction-only immunoSEQ sequences, so filtering differed. Profiled with immunoSEQ multiplex PCR; TCRdb holds only in-frame clones, not every one. The V and J calls and clone size were taken over from that table, and D and trimming were inferred from the DNA. The sample records 560,000 or so clones, approximately 96% being singletons. Concerning this clone: Its target is not known.

The source material was naive CD8+ T cells sorted from blood. The receptor's source is a woman aged 25 to 39 in good health.

The CDR3 region has the DNA TGTGCCAGCAGCCAAGACGGCGGGGGGCTGGATGAAAAACTGTTTTTT. As protein: CASSQDGGGLDEKLFF. V and J are TRBV14 and TRBJ1-4, with a possible D match to TRBD1 (6 bases). CDR1 and CDR2 from the germline V gene are SGHDN and FVKESK. V was cut by 0 bases and J by 6 bases, with 14 bases left in between. CDR3 size: 16 residues.